The 32 T cell receptor beta chains reported below all come from one sample, sequenced in a study of cytomegalovirus exposure and HLA in healthy donors. Use of 60 Vbeta and 13 Jbeta primers characterized the PCR. The data were produced by immunoSEQ multiplex PCR, yet TCRdb's version contains in-frame clones alone and is incomplete. The sample lists 100,000 to 150,000 clones; approximately 8.7% were seen once. The sequencing input was PBMCs. These receptors were collected from a man aged 40-49 years in good health and CMV-seronegative.

This clone occurred a few times. The V and J genes are TRBV7-9 and TRBJ1-6; 8 nucleotides match TRBD1. CDR1 and CDR2 (germline): SEHNR, FQNEAQ (reference sequence). The ends lost 5 bases at V and 7 bases at J; junction bases unmatched: 4. There are 14 residues in the CDR3. The CDR3 DNA reads TGTGCCAGCAGCCCGGGACAGGCGAATTCACCCCTCCACTTT. Its translation: CASSPGQANSPLHF.

This clone is deemed medium-sized. The chain recombines TRBV9 with TRBJ2-7, with D tentatively TRBD2 (7 bases). The germline V gene encodes CDR1 SGDLS and CDR2 YYNGEE. The CDR3 is 16 residues long. The V and J ends lost 3 bases and 2 bases respectively, with 18 bases between them. The CDR3 DNA follows: TGTGCCAGCAGCGATGGGATCGGGGGGCCGCCCTACGAGCAGTACTTC. Translated, it gives CASSDGIGGPPYEQYF.

This clone came up a few times. V gene TRBV7-9 combines with J gene TRBJ2-3; 9 nucleotides line up with TRBD1. CDR1 SEHNR and CDR2 FQNEAQ come from the germline V gene (reference sequence). The CDR3 spans 17 residues. V shed 4 bases and J 2 bases; nucleotides not matched to a gene: 10. CDR3 residues: CASSSLDRGRSTDTQYF. CDR3 nucleotide sequence: TGTGCCAGCAGCTCCTTGGACAGGGGAAGGTCCACAGATACGCAGTATTTT.

About this clone: A junction boundary mismatches the germline segment, possibly from a read error. Other DNA sequences in this specimen translate into the identical CDR3. The V gene is TRBV7-2, the J gene TRBJ1-1, with D tentatively TRBD1 (5 bases). Germline CDR1 and CDR2: SGHTA and FQGNSA. This CDR3 has 14 residues. CDR3 DNA: TGCGCCAGCAGCTTAGCAACAGGCAGCCCTGAAGCTTTCTTT. It yields the protein CASSLATGSPEAFF.

With regard to this clone: Other DNA variants within this sample encode the same CDR3. In DNA, the CDR3 is TGTGCCAGCAGCTCCGGGTGGGGGGGAACCTACGAGCAGTACTTC. The encoded protein is CASSSGWGGTYEQYF. V usage is TRBV11-2 and J usage is TRBJ2-7; 7 nucleotides align to TRBD2. After removal of 4 bases from V and 2 bases from J, the junction contained 8 bases not matched to a gene. The CDR3 runs 15 residues. Germline loops: CDR1 SGHAT, CDR2 FQNNGV.

The V gene is TRBV11-3, the J gene TRBJ1-6, with 7 bases that match TRBD1. The V gene end was trimmed by 5 bases and the J gene end by 8 bases; junction bases not matched to a gene: 9. The CDR3 is made up of 15 amino acids. Germline loops: CDR1 SGHNT, CDR2 YENEEA. The CDR3 DNA reads TGTGCCAGCAGCCTGCGACAGGGTAGGGATTCACCCCTCCACTTT. Protein: CASSLRQGRDSPLHF.

This clone turned up a few times. The chain carries TRBV4-1 and TRBJ1-1, with a tentative D call TRBD1 (6 bases). Germline V gene data show CDR1 as MGHRA and CDR2 as YSYEKL. The V gene lost 1 base and the J gene lost 1 base, with 13 bases spanning the gap. The CDR3 contains 16 residues. DNA of the CDR3: TGCGCCAGCAGCCAAGCGTGGGGACAAAAGAACACTGAAGCTTTCTTT. It specifies CASSQAWGQKNTEAFF.

CDR3 residues: CASSITSNEQFF. The CDR3 DNA follows: TGTGCCAGTAGTATTACTAGTAATGAGCAGTTCTTC. The chain uses TRBV19 and TRBJ2-1, with D perhaps matching TRBD2 (5 bases). The CDR3 has 12 residues. The V and J ends lost 3 bases and 7 bases respectively, with 7 bases between them. Germline V gene sequence: CDR1 LNHDA, CDR2 SQIVND (reference sequence). Filled out from reference TRBV19 and TRBJ2-1, the complete variable domain reads DGGITQSPKYLFRKEGQNVTLSCEQNLNHDAMYWYRQDPGQGLRLIYYSQIVNDFQKGDIAEGYSVSREKKESFPLTVTSAQKNPTAFYLCASSITSNEQFFGPGTRLTVL.

The chain combines TRBV11-2 with TRBJ1-1; D is ambiguous. Germline loops: CDR1 SGHAT, CDR2 FQNNGV. Trimming cost V 2 bases and J 0 bases, with 7 bases left between them. The CDR3 spans 14 residues. The CDR3, as DNA: TGTGCCAGCAGCTTATCTCCTGTGAACACTGAAGCTTTCTTT. It codes for CASSLSPVNTEAFF.

This clone has a handful of counts. The V and J genes are TRBV13 and TRBJ2-7, with 13 bases aligning to TRBD2. CDR1 is PRHDT and CDR2 is FYEKMQ in the germline V gene (reference sequence). The CDR3 is 17 residues long. After removal of 4 bases from V and 1 base from J, the junction contained 7 bases not matched to a gene. This CDR3 is CASSSASTSGGSYEQYF. Written as DNA, the CDR3 is TGTGCCAGCAGCTCCGCCTCGACTAGCGGGGGGTCCTACGAGCAGTACTTC.

The rearrangement joins TRBV5-1 to TRBJ2-3, with 7 bases lining up with TRBD1. Germline assignment: CDR1 SGHRS and CDR2 YFSETQ. V lost 6 bases to trimming and J lost 0 bases; unmatched junction nucleotides: 7. The CDR3 loop spans 15 amino acids. CDR3 DNA sequence: TGCGCCAGCACCTCGGGACAGACTAGCACAGATACGCAGTATTTT. Translating it yields CASTSGQTSTDTQYF. Using reference TRBV5-1 and TRBJ2-3 for the parts outside the CDR3, the full variable domain is KAGVTQTPRYLIKTRGQQVTLSCSPISGHRSVSWYQQTPGQGLQFLFEYFSETQRNKGNFPGRFSGRQFSNSRSEMNVSTLELGDSALYLCASTSGQTSTDTQYFGPGTRLTVL.

This sequence joins TRBV4-3 and TRBJ1-5; perhaps TRBD1 as D (6 bases). V lost 3 bases and J lost 5, with 11 bases in between. The CDR3 contains 14 residues. Germline loops: CDR1 LGHNA, CDR2 YSLEER. The CDR3 loop is CASSQNRVDQPQHF. For the CDR3, the DNA is TGCGCCAGCAGCCAGAACAGGGTGGATCAGCCCCAGCATTTT.

This clone was detected a few times. This rearrangement joins TRBV5-1 to TRBJ2-7; 9 bases are a match to TRBD1. CDR3 size: 14 residues. The germline V gene encodes CDR1 SGHRS and CDR2 YFSETQ. V was pared by 2 bases and J by 6 bases, with 6 bases of the junction left unmatched. For the CDR3, the DNA is TGCGCCAGCAGCTTAGTACAGGGGGCCGCCGAGCAGTACTTC. It encodes CASSLVQGAAEQYF.

V usage is TRBV28 and J usage is TRBJ2-7; 11 bases agree with TRBD1. V lost 4 bases to trimming and J lost 5 bases; unmatched junction nucleotides: 1. CDR1 and CDR2 (germline): MDHEN, SYDVKM. The length of the CDR3 is 13 residues. Here the CDR3 reads CASSWTGGHEQYF. The CDR3, as DNA: TGTGCCAGCAGTTGGACAGGGGGCCACGAGCAGTACTTC.

This clone was detected a few times. The rearrangement uses TRBV14 and TRBJ2-3, with 11 bases that match TRBD2. Germline values: CDR1 SGHDN, CDR2 FVKESK. J gave up 2 bases and V 4 bases, and 2 bases lay outside the gene matches. The CDR3 extends over 15 amino acids. The CDR3 DNA follows: TGTGCCAGCAGCCCGGGACTAGCGGACACAGATACGCAGTATTTT. Protein sequence: CASSPGLADTDTQYF.

The J gene is TRBJ1-1, the V gene TRBV2; D is unresolved. Per germline, CDR1 SNHLY and CDR2 FYNNEI. The CDR3 length is 13 residues. The V and J ends lost 5 bases and 10 bases respectively, with 17 bases between them. The CDR3 coding sequence is TGTGCCAGCAGTACGATGAGGGAAAGTGTAGCTTTCTTT. It translates to CASSTMRESVAFF.

This clone was seen a handful of times. This chain joins TRBV7-4 and TRBJ1-5, with TRBD1 matching over 11 bases. Germline assignment: CDR1 SGHVT and CDR2 SQSDAQ. The CDR3 runs to 15 residues. V lost 8 bases and J lost 4; bases outside the gene matches: 7. CDR3 sequence reads: CASSGQGGCNQPQHF. In DNA form, the CDR3 reads TGTGCCAGCTCGGGACAGGGGGGTTGTAATCAGCCCCAGCATTTT. The variable domain in full, with the rest retrieved from reference TRBV7-4 and TRBJ1-5, is GAGVSQSPRYKVAKRGRDVALRCDSISGHVTLYWYRQTLGQGSEVLTYSQSDAQRDKSGRPSGRFSAERPERSVSTLKIQRTEQGDSAVYLCASSGQGGCNQPQHFGDGTRLSIL.

The CDR3 spells CASGSGTSASEQFF. CDR3 DNA: TGTGCTAGTGGATCCGGGACTAGCGCTTCTGAGCAGTTCTTC. This chain joins TRBV12-5 and TRBJ2-1; 10 nucleotides line up with TRBD2. The CDR3 sequence is 14 residues long. The J segment lost 9 bases and the V segment lost 6 bases, leaving 8 bases of the junction unmatched. CDR1 is LGHNT, CDR2 FRNRAP, per germline. The full variable domain, in which reference TRBV12-5 and TRBJ2-1 provide the parts outside the CDR3, is DARVTQTPRHKVTEMGQEVTMRCQPILGHNTVFWYRQTMMQGLELLAYFRNRAPLDDSGMPKDRFSAEMPDATLATLKIQPSEPRDSAVYFCASGSGTSASEQFFGPGTRLTVL.

This clone was observed a few times. V is TRBV6-6 and J is TRBJ1-5; 7 nucleotides line up with TRBD1. The germline V gene encodes CDR1 MNHNY and CDR2 SVGAGI (reference sequence). The CDR3 length is 15 residues. V was pared by 4 bases and J by 0 bases, with 3 bases of the junction left unmatched. The CDR3 sequence is CASSSQGNSNQPQHF. The DNA for the CDR3 is TGTGCCAGCAGTTCACAGGGGAATAGCAATCAGCCCCAGCATTTT.

The chain is built from TRBV25-1 and TRBJ1-5, with a possible D match to TRBD1 (5 bases). Looked up from germline, CDR1 is MGHDK and CDR2 is SYGVNS. The CDR3 contains 13 residues. Deletions cut 4 bases from V and 2 bases from J, with 6 bases between. CDR3 DNA: TGTGCCAGCAGTGTGACAGGCAATCAGCCCCAGCATTTT. Amino acids: CASSVTGNQPQHF.

The table lists this clone with a few counts. The chain uses TRBV27 and TRBJ1-2, with unresolved D. Germline lookup yields CDR1 MNHEY and CDR2 SMNVEV (reference sequence). V lost 2 bases, J lost 6 bases, and 10 bases lay in between. This CDR3 comprises 13 residues. In DNA form, the CDR3 reads TGTGCCAGCAGTTTAAGCGGGTGGGATGGCTACACCTTC. Protein: CASSLSGWDGYTF.

This clone was seen more than once but under ten times. V gene TRBV4-1 combines with J gene TRBJ1-2; D is uncertain. The CDR3 runs 16 residues. The germline V gene encodes CDR1 MGHRA and CDR2 YSYEKL. V was pared by 1 base and J by 0 bases, with 12 bases between. Here the CDR3 DNA reads TGCGCCAGCAGCCAAGGGGCGCTCGCCCCTAACTATGGCTACACCTTC. Its protein is CASSQGALAPNYGYTF.

This clone has more than one count but fewer than ten. CDR3 nucleotides: TGTGCCAGCAGGGGGGGCACTGAAGCTTTCTTT. It specifies CASRGGTEAFF. The chain recombines TRBV5-8 with TRBJ1-1; D is possibly TRBD1 (5 bases). Germline CDR1 SGHTS, CDR2 YDEGEE. V lost 5 bases and J lost 4, with 6 bases in between. The CDR3 runs to 11 residues. Filled out from reference TRBV5-8 and TRBJ1-1, the complete variable domain reads EAGVTQSPTHLIKTRGQQATLRCSPISGHTSVYWYQQALGLGLQFLLWYDEGEERNRGNFPPRFSGRQFPNYSSELNVNALELEDSALYLCASRGGTEAFFGQGTRLTVV.

With respect to this clone: The CDR3 ends on some other residue instead of the conserved phenylalanine or tryptophan, so this is likely a read error. The DNA is left out, because the CDR3 cannot be placed on it with certainty; the CDR3 is given as TCRdb lists it. The V and J genes are TRBV5-6 and TRBJ1-2. Germline V CDR1 and CDR2: SGHDT, YYEEEE. The CDR3 is made up of 11 amino acids, end residues included. CDR3 sequence reads: CASSRGYGSTV.

The genes are TRBV5-1 and TRBJ2-2, with D unresolved. Trimming cost V 0 bases and J 6 bases, with 9 bases left between them. Germline V lookup: CDR1 SGHRS, CDR2 YFSETQ. CDR3 length: 14 residues. The CDR3 spells CASSLGLEAGELFF. In DNA form, the CDR3 reads TGCGCCAGCAGCTTGGGCCTCGAGGCCGGGGAGCTGTTTTTT.

This CDR3 reads CASSWYRGLGYTF. In DNA form, the CDR3 reads TGTGCCAGCAGTTGGTACAGGGGGCTTGGCTACACCTTC. The chain combines TRBV7-9 with TRBJ1-2; TRBD1 matches 9 bases. The CDR3 sequence is 13 residues long. The J segment lost 7 bases and the V segment lost 6 bases, leaving 6 bases of the junction unmatched. Germline V gene sequence: CDR1 SEHNR, CDR2 FQNEAQ (reference sequence).

The J gene is TRBJ2-5, the V gene TRBV7-9, with 11 bases matching TRBD2. The CDR3 contains 15 residues. CDR1 and CDR2 (germline): SEHNR, FQNEAQ (reference sequence). Trimming took 8 bases from V and 5 from J; bases not matched to a gene: 10. CDR3 in amino acids: CASAELAGDYETQYF. The DNA of the CDR3 is TGTGCCAGCGCGGAACTAGCGGGGGATTATGAGACCCAGTACTTC.

This clone has a handful of counts. The chain joins TRBV2 to TRBJ1-2; no clear D. V dropped 7 bases and J dropped 8 bases, with 14 bases sitting between them. Looked up from germline, CDR1 is SNHLY and CDR2 is FYNNEI. The CDR3 covers 12 residues. The CDR3 spells CASNGEGFGYTF. The CDR3 DNA sequence: TGTGCCAGCAACGGGGAAGGGTTCGGCTACACCTTC.

Only a few counts were recorded for this clone. This sequence joins TRBV6-6 and TRBJ2-7; a possible D gene is TRBD2 (6 bases). CDR3 length: 13 amino acids. V lost 4 bases and J 2 bases, leaving 9 bases between the germline ends. The germline CDR1 and CDR2 sequences are MNHNY and SVGAGI (reference sequence). CDR3 DNA: TGTGCCAGCAGTTGGCCGGGGGCCTACGAGCAGTACTTC. Its protein is CASSWPGAYEQYF.

This clone was counted between two and nine times. The chain joins TRBV5-4 to TRBJ2-1; TRBD1 agrees at 8 bases. V was clipped by 3 bases and J by 7 bases; unmatched bases: 6. The CDR3 runs 14 residues. CDR1 and CDR2 (germline): SGHNT, YYREEE (reference sequence). The CDR3 protein is CASSSVTGANEQFF. CDR3 bases: TGTGCCAGCAGCTCCGTGACAGGGGCGAATGAGCAGTTCTTC. The full variable domain, rest sourced from reference TRBV5-4 and TRBJ2-1, is ETGVTQSPTHLIKTRGQQVTLRCSSQSGHNTVSWYQQALGQGPQFIFQYYREEENGRGNFPPRFSGLQFPNYSSELNVNALELDDSALYLCASSSVTGANEQFFGPGTRLTVL.

This clone was observed a few times. The CDR3 ends on some other residue instead of the conserved phenylalanine or tryptophan, so this is likely a read error. The DNA is omitted, as the CDR3 cannot be located on it reliably, and the CDR3 follows TCRdb's listing. The rearrangement links TRBV30 to TRBJ1-1; TRBD1, as called in the table, went unchecked against the DNA. The CDR3 is 13 amino acids long, termini counted. The germline V gene encodes CDR1 GTSNPN and CDR2 SVGIG (reference sequence). The CDR3 sequence is CAWADRGYTEALV.

The chain combines TRBV15 with TRBJ1-4; D gene unclear. The CDR3 is 15 residues long. Germline assignment: CDR1 LNHNV and CDR2 YYDKDF (reference sequence). V shed 3 bases and J shed 2 bases, with 10 bases lying between them. The CDR3 DNA reads as TGTGCCACCAGCAGCTACAGCCTCACTAATGAAAAACTGTTTTTT. It is translated as CATSSYSLTNEKLFF.